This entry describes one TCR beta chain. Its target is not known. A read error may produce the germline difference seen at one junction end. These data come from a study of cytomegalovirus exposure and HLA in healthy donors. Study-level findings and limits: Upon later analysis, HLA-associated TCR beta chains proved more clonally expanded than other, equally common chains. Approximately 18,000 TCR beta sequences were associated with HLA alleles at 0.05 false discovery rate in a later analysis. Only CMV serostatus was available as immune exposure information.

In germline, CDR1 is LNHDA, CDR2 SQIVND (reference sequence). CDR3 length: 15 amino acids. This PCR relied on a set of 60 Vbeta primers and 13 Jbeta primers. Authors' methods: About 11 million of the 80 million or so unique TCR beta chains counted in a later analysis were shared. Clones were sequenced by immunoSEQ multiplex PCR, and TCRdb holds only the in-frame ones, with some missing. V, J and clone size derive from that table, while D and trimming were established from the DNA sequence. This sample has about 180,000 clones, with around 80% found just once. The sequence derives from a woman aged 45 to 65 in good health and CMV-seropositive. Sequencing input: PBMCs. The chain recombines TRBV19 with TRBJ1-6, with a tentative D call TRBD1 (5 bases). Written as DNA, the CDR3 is TGTGCCAGTAGTATTGCAGGGCTGGGAAATTCACTCCTCCACTTT. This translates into CASSIAGLGNSLLHF.